Below, one TCR beta chain is given with its context. Its antigen is as yet unknown. Profiled with immunoSEQ multiplex PCR; TCRdb holds only in-frame clones, not every one. The sample includes about 65,000 clones, around nine tenths of them seen just once. The length of the CDR3 is 14 residues. V dropped 4 bases and J dropped 4 bases, with 13 bases sitting between them. Germline V lookup: CDR1 SGHRS, CDR2 YFSETQ. These data are taken from a study of OX40 agonist ivuxolimab in advanced cancers. Overall study results and limits: Nonresponders included some who also had low normalized T-cell clonal expansion. Expanded clones belonging to CD8+ T cells outnumbered, on average, those of CD4+.

Sequences were derived from CD4+ or CD8+ T cells sorted from blood, sampled in a trial of the OX40 agonist ivuxolimab. The TCR comes from an adult with an advanced solid tumor such as melanoma, head and neck, liver or kidney cancer. This rearrangement joins TRBV5-1 to TRBJ2-3, with D perhaps matching TRBD1 (5 bases). The CDR3 loop reads CASSTQGAADTQYF. The CDR3 bases are TGCGCCAGCAGCACTCAGGGTGCCGCAGATACGCAGTATTTT.